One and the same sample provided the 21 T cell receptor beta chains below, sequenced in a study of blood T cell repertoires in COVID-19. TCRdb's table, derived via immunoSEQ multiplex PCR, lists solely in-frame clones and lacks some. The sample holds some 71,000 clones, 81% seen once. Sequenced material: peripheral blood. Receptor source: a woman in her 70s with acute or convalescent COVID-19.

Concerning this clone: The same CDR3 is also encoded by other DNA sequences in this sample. The CDR3 here is CASSPRGQGASETQYF. For the CDR3, the DNA is TGTGCCAGCTCACCACGGGGACAGGGGGCGAGTGAGACCCAGTACTTC. J is TRBJ2-5 and V is TRBV18, with 12 bases lining up with TRBD1. V was clipped by 1 base and J by 5 bases; unmatched bases: 5. The CDR3 is 16 amino acids. Germline assignment: CDR1 KGHSH and CDR2 LQKENI.

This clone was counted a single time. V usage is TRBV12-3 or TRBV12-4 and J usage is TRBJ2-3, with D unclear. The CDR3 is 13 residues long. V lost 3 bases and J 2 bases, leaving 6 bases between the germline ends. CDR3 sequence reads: CASSFGFTDTQYF. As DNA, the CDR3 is TGTGCCAGCAGTTTTGGCTTCACAGATACGCAGTATTTT.

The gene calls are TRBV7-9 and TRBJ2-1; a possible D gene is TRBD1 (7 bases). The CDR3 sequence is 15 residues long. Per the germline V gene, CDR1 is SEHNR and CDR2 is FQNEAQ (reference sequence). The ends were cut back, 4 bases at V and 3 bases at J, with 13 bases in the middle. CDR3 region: CASSWGAGGYNEQFF. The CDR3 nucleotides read TGTGCCAGCAGCTGGGGGGCAGGGGGCTACAATGAGCAGTTCTTC.

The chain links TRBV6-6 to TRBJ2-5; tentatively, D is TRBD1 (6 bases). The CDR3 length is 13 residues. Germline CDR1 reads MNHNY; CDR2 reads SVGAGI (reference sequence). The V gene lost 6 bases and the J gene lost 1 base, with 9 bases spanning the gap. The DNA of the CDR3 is TGTGCCAGCAGCCGGACAGTCCAAGAGACCCAGTACTTC. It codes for CASSRTVQETQYF.

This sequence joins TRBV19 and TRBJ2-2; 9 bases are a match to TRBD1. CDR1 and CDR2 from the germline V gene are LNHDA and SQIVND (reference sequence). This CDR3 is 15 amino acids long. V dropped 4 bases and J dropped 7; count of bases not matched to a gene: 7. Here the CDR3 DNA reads TGTGCCAGTAGTACAGGACAGGGGCGGGTCGGGGAGCTGTTTTTT. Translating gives CASSTGQGRVGELFF. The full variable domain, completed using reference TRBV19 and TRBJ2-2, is DGGITQSPKYLFRKEGQNVTLSCEQNLNHDAMYWYRQDPGQGLRLIYYSQIVNDFQKGDIAEGYSVSREKKESFPLTVTSAQKNPTAFYLCASSTGQGRVGELFFGEGSRLTVL.

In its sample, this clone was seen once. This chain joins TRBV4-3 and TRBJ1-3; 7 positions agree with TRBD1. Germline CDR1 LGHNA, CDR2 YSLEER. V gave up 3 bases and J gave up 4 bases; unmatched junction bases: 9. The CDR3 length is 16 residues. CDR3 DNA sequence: TGCGCCAGCAGCCAGTCCGGGACAGTCTCCGGAAACACCATATATTTT. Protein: CASSQSGTVSGNTIYF.

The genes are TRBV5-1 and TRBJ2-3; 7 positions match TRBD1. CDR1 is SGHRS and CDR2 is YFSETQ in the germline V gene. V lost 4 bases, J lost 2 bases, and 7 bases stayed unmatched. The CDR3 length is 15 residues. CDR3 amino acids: CASSIPGQTTDTQYF. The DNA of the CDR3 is TGCGCCAGCAGCATACCGGGACAGACCACAGATACGCAGTATTTT.

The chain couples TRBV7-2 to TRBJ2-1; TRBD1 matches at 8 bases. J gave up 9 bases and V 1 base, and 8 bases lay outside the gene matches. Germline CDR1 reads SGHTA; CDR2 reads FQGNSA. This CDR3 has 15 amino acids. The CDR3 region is CASSLDRGISGEQFF. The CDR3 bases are TGTGCCAGCAGCTTAGACAGGGGGATTAGCGGTGAGCAGTTCTTC.

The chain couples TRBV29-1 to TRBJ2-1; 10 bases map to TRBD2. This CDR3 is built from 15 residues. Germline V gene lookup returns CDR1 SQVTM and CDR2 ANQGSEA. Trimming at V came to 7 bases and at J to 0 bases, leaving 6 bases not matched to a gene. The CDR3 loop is CSASGGPSSYNEQFF. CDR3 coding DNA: TGCAGCGCTAGCGGGGGCCCTAGCTCCTACAATGAGCAGTTCTTC.

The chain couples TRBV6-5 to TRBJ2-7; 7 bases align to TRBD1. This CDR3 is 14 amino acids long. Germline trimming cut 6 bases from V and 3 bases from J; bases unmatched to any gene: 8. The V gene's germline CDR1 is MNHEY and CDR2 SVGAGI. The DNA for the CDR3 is TGTGCCAGCAGGGCGACAGGGTTTAACTACGAGCAGTACTTC. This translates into CASRATGFNYEQYF.

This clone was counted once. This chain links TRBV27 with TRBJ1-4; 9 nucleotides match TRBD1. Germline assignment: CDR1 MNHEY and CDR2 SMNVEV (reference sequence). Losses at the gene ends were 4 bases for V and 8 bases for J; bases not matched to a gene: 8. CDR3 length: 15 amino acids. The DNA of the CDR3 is TGTGCCAGCAGTTCTTTACCCGGGACAGGGGAAAAACTGTTTTTT. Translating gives CASSSLPGTGEKLFF.

The CDR3 protein is CAWRSDRVKAFF. The CDR3 DNA sequence: TGTGCCTGGAGATCGGACAGGGTAAAAGCTTTCTTT. The V gene is TRBV30, the J gene TRBJ1-1; 8 bases line up with TRBD1. The J segment lost 9 bases and the V segment lost 3 bases, leaving 6 bases of the junction unmatched. The length of the CDR3 is 12 residues. Per germline, CDR1 GTSNPN and CDR2 SVGIG (reference sequence). Full variable domain (remainder filled in from reference TRBV30 and TRBJ1-1): SQTIHQWPATLVQPVGSPLSLECTVEGTSNPNLYWYRQAAGRGLQLLFYSVGIGQISSEVPQNLSASRPQDRQFILSSKKLLLSDSGFYLCAWRSDRVKAFFGQGTRLTVV.

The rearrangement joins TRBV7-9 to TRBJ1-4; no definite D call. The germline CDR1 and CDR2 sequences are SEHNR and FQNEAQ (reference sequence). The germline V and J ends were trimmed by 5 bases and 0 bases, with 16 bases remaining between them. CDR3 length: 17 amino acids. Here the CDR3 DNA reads TGTGCCAGCAGCCCGAGGGTGCTGGAAACAACTAATGAAAAACTGTTTTTT. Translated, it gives CASSPRVLETTNEKLFF. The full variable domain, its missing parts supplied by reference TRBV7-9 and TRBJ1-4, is DTGVSQNPRHKITKRGQNVTFRCDPISEHNRLYWYRQTLGQGPEFLTYFQNEAQLEKSRLLSDRFSAERPKGSFSTLEIQRTEQGDSAMYLCASSPRVLETTNEKLFFGSGTQLSVL.

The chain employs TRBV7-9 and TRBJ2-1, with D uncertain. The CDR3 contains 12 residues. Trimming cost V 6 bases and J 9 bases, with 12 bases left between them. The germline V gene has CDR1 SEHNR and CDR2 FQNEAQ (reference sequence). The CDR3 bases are TGTGCCAGCAGTTCCTCCGGTTCTGAGCAGTTCTTC. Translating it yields CASSSSGSEQFF. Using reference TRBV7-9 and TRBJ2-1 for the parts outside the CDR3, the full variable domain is DTGVSQNPRHKITKRGQNVTFRCDPISEHNRLYWYRQTLGQGPEFLTYFQNEAQLEKSRLLSDRFSAERPKGSFSTLEIQRTEQGDSAMYLCASSSSGSEQFFGPGTRLTVL.

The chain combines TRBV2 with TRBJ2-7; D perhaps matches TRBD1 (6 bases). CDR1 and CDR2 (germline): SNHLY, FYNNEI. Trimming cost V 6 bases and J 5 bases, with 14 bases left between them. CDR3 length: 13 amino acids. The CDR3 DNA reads TGTGCCAGCAGATACAGGGATACCCACGAGCAGTACTTC. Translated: CASRYRDTHEQYF.

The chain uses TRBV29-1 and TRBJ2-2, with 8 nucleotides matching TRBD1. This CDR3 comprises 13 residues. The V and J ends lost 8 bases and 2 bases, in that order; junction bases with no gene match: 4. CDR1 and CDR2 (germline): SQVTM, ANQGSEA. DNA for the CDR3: TGCAGCACCGGACAGGGAAACACCGGGGAGCTGTTTTTT. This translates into CSTGQGNTGELFF.

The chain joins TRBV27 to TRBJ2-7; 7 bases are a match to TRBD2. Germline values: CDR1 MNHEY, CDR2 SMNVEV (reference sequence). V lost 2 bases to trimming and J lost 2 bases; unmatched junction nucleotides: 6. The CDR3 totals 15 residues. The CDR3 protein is CASSLSGGEPYEQYF. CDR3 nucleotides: TGTGCCAGCAGTTTAAGTGGGGGGGAACCCTACGAGCAGTACTTC.

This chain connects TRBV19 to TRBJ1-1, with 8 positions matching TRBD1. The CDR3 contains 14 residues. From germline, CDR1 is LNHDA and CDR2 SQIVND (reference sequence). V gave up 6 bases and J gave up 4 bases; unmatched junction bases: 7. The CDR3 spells CASSQMTGVTEAFF. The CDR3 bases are TGTGCCAGTAGCCAGATGACAGGGGTCACTGAAGCTTTCTTT.

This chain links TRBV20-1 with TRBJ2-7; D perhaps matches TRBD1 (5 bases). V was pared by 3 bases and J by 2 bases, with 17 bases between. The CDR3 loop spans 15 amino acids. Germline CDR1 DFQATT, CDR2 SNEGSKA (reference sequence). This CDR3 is CSASQNPDKAYEQYF. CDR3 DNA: TGCAGTGCTAGTCAAAACCCGGACAAGGCCTACGAGCAGTACTTC.

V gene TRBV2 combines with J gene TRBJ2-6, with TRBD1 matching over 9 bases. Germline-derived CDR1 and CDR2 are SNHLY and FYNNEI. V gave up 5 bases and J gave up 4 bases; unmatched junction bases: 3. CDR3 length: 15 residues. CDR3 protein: CASSIQGAGANVLTF. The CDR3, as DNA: TGTGCCAGCAGTATACAGGGGGCCGGGGCCAACGTCCTGACTTTC. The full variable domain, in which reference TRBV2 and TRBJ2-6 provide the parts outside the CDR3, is EPEVTQTPSHQVTQMGQEVILRCVPISNHLYFYWYRQILGQKVEFLVSFYNNEISEKSEIFDDQFSVERPDGSNFTLKIRSTKLEDSAMYFCASSIQGAGANVLTFGAGSRLTVL.

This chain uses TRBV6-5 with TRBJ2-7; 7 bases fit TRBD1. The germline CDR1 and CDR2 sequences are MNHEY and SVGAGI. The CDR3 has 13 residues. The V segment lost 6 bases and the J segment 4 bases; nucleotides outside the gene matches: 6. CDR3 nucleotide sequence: TGTGCCAGCAGGGAGACAGGGTCTTACGAGCAGTACTTC. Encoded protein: CASRETGSYEQYF.